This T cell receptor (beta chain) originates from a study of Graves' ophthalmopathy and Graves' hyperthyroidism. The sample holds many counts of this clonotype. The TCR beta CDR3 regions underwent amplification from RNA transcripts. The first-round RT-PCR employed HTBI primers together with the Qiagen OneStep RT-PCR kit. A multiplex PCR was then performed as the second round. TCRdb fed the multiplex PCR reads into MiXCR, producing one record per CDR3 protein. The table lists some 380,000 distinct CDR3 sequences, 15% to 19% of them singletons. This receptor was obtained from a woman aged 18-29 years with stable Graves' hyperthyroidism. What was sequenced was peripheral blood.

CDR3 loop: CASSHLGTRSYEQYF. The CDR3 DNA reads as TGTGCCAGCAGCCACCTTGGGACGCGCTCCTACGAGCAGTACTTC. J is TRBJ2-7 and V is TRBV11-2; tentatively, D is TRBD1 or TRBD2 (5 bases each). There are 15 residues in the CDR3. The V and J ends lost 5 bases and 0 bases respectively, with 14 bases between them. CDR1 is SGHAT and CDR2 is FQNNGV in the germline V gene.